This entry lists 19 T cell receptor beta chains sequenced from one sample in a study of shared clonotypes between healthy human individuals. Using immunoSEQ multiplex PCR, the repertoire was profiled, and TCRdb retains in-frame clones only, with some absent. The repertoire has 2 million to 2.5 million clones, approximately 96% of them found once; the top ten carry 0.1% to 0.15%. Sequencing was performed on naive CD4+ T cells sorted from blood. Subset described: CD45RA+ positively selected. These receptors came from a young man in good health.

This rearrangement joins TRBV2 to TRBJ1-5, with 7 nucleotides matching TRBD1. CDR3 length: 17 residues. V lost 1 base, J lost 3 bases, and 9 bases stayed unmatched. In germline, CDR1 is SNHLY, CDR2 FYNNEI. CDR3 loop: CASSEGTRGAFNQPQHF. CDR3 DNA: TGTGCCAGCAGTGAAGGGACCAGGGGGGCTTTCAATCAGCCCCAGCATTTT.

The V and J genes are TRBV2 and TRBJ1-1; D gene ambiguous. V lost 2 bases, J lost 0 bases, and 7 bases lay in between. The CDR3 loop spans 14 amino acids. Germline assignment: CDR1 SNHLY and CDR2 FYNNEI. DNA of the CDR3: TGTGCCAGCAGTGAACGGGTGTTGAACACTGAAGCTTTCTTT. Its protein product is CASSERVLNTEAFF.

The chain is built from TRBV6-6 and TRBJ2-3, with 11 bases fitting TRBD1. Germline lookup yields CDR1 MNHNY and CDR2 SVGAGI (reference sequence). V shed 2 bases, J shed 6 bases, and the junction held 4 bases outside the gene matches. The CDR3 loop spans 15 amino acids. CDR3 protein: CASSYGTGGRDTQYF. In DNA form, the CDR3 reads TGTGCCAGCAGTTACGGGACAGGGGGTAGGGATACGCAGTATTTT.

Comment on this clone: The sample contains more than one DNA sequence encoding this CDR3. The rearrangement joins TRBV6-1 to TRBJ2-7; no firm D call. The germline V gene encodes CDR1 MNHNS and CDR2 SASEGT. CDR3 size: 13 residues. V dropped 0 bases and J dropped 3 bases, with 6 bases sitting between them. CDR3 loop: CASSEARDYEQYF. The CDR3 nucleotides read TGTGCCAGCAGTGAAGCAAGGGACTACGAGCAGTACTTC.

The chain carries TRBV21-1 and TRBJ2-3; TRBD2, the D gene given by the table, was not confirmed from the DNA. TRBV21-1 is given as a pseudogene. This CDR3 comprises 14 residues. The CDR3 nucleotides are TGTGCCAGCAGCATATCAGCGGACACAGATACGCAGTATTTT. Its translation: CASSISADTDTQYF.

J is TRBJ1-2 and V is TRBV29-1; perhaps TRBD1 as D (6 bases). Germline CDR1 SQVTM, CDR2 ANQGSEA. V was clipped by 0 bases and J by 4 bases, with 15 bases between them. The CDR3 totals 15 residues. The CDR3 region has the DNA TGCAGCGTTGAAGATCAAGGACAGTGGGCCTATGGCTACACCTTC. This codes for CSVEDQGQWAYGYTF.

The J gene is TRBJ1-1, the V gene TRBV30, with 11 bases lining up with TRBD1. There are 13 residues in the CDR3. The germline gives CDR1 GTSNPN, CDR2 SVGIG (reference sequence). J lost 3 bases, V lost 5 bases, and 2 bases had no gene match. CDR3 protein: CAWGTGGDTEAFF. CDR3 DNA: TGTGCCTGGGGGACAGGGGGGGACACTGAAGCTTTCTTT.

This clone has just one count. The chain recombines TRBV11-3 with TRBJ1-3; D remains ambiguous. V lost 0 bases and J 4 bases, leaving 4 bases between the germline ends. The CDR3 consists of 13 residues. Germline values: CDR1 SGHNT, CDR2 YENEEA. Here the CDR3 DNA reads TGTGCCAGCAGCTTAGATGGAGGAAACACCATATATTTT. This codes for CASSLDGGNTIYF.

The genes are TRBV18 and TRBJ2-7, with 7 nucleotides matching TRBD2. Germline CDR1 is KGHSH and CDR2 is LQKENI. Trimming removed 2 bases from V and 0 bases from J; junction bases left unmatched: 7. This CDR3 contains 16 residues. CDR3 region: CASSPAGLPSSYEQYF. The CDR3 nucleotides are TGTGCCAGCTCACCAGCGGGACTACCTAGCTCCTACGAGCAGTACTTC.

The rearrangement joins TRBV13 to TRBJ1-1; D might be TRBD1 (5 bases). Germline V gives CDR1 PRHDT, CDR2 FYEKMQ (reference sequence). V dropped 6 bases and J dropped 5 bases, with 16 bases sitting between them. The CDR3 is made up of 14 amino acids. The CDR3 DNA is TGTGCCAGCAGTCTTCGGGGGGGTGTGACTGAAGCTTTCTTT. It translates to CASSLRGGVTEAFF.

The CDR3 is CASSPQLAANTGELFF. The CDR3 DNA reads TGTGCCAGCTCACCCCAACTAGCGGCCAACACCGGGGAGCTGTTTTTT. This chain uses TRBV18 with TRBJ2-2, with TRBD2 matching over 8 bases. The germline gives CDR1 KGHSH, CDR2 LQKENI. This CDR3 region has 16 residues. The trim removed 3 bases at V and 2 bases at J, leaving 5 bases unmatched.

This chain links TRBV19 with TRBJ2-1; D call uncertain. This CDR3 is 9 amino acids long. Germline loops: CDR1 LNHDA, CDR2 SQIVND (reference sequence). Deletions cut 11 bases from V and 7 bases from J, with 6 bases between. The CDR3: CAVGNEQFF. The CDR3 DNA reads TGTGCCGTGGGGAATGAGCAGTTCTTC. The full variable domain, with the rest looked up from reference TRBV19 and TRBJ2-1, is DGGITQSPKYLFRKEGQNVTLSCEQNLNHDAMYWYRQDPGQGLRLIYYSQIVNDFQKGDIAEGYSVSREKKESFPLTVTSAQKNPTAFYLCAVGNEQFFGPGTRLTVL.

The chain couples TRBV5-1 to TRBJ2-7; possible D gene TRBD2, 5 bases. Germline V gene data show CDR1 as SGHRS and CDR2 as YFSETQ. Trimming removed 3 bases at V and 4 bases at J, with 20 bases between. This CDR3 region has 16 residues. The CDR3: CASSWESGGRGYEQYF. In DNA, the CDR3 is TGCGCCAGCAGCTGGGAGAGTGGTGGGAGAGGTTACGAGCAGTACTTC.

V usage is TRBV28 and J usage is TRBJ1-6; D is unresolved. The CDR3 sequence is 15 residues long. The V gene lost 2 bases and the J gene lost 9 bases, with 14 bases spanning the gap. Germline V CDR1 and CDR2: MDHEN, SYDVKM. As DNA, the CDR3 is TGTGCCAGCAGTTTAGTCACCCTCGGGAGTTCACCCCTCCACTTT. Encoded protein: CASSLVTLGSSPLHF.

DNA of the CDR3: TGTGCCAGCAATTTAGCGGGTGCAGATACGCAGTATTTT. Its translation is CASNLAGADTQYF. V usage is TRBV2 and J usage is TRBJ2-3, with 7 bases lining up with TRBD2. The CDR3 sequence is 13 residues long. The V gene's germline CDR1 is SNHLY and CDR2 FYNNEI. V was pared by 7 bases and J by 4 bases, with 5 bases of the junction left unmatched.

CDR3: CASSLRDRGGNTEAFF. In nucleotides, the CDR3 is TGTGCCAGCAGCCTCCGGGACAGGGGCGGGAACACTGAAGCTTTCTTT. The genes are TRBV11-2 and TRBJ1-1, with TRBD1 matching 10 bases. Germline CDR1 reads SGHAT; CDR2 reads FQNNGV. The CDR3 runs to 16 residues. Trimming removed 5 bases from V and 1 base from J; junction bases left unmatched: 7. The whole variable domain, filled in from reference TRBV11-2 and TRBJ1-1, reads EAGVAQSPRYKIIEKRQSVAFWCNPISGHATLYWYQQILGQGPKLLIQFQNNGVVDDSQLPKDRFSAERLKGVDSTLKIQPAKLEDSAVYLCASSLRDRGGNTEAFFGQGTRLTVV.

This clone was picked up one time. The chain is built from TRBV23-1 and TRBJ1-2; tentatively, D is TRBD1 (5 bases). TRBV23-1 is reported as an ORF; its role is uncertain. The CDR3 sequence is 13 residues long. The ends were cut back, 4 bases at V and 7 bases at J, with 13 bases in the middle. The CDR3 region is CASSLRGTIGYTF. The CDR3 nucleotides are TGCGCCAGCAGTCTTAGAGGGACGATTGGCTACACCTTC.

This clone has just one count. The chain is built from TRBV18 and TRBJ1-2, with D uncertain. The CDR3 totals 15 residues. Germline assignment: CDR1 KGHSH and CDR2 LQKENI. V lost 1 base to trimming and J lost 0 bases, with 9 bases between them. The CDR3 loop reads CASSPREAANYGYTF. The CDR3 DNA reads as TGTGCCAGCTCACCACGGGAGGCGGCTAACTATGGCTACACCTTC.

The chain is built from TRBV29-1 and TRBJ2-3; D not certain. The ends were cut back, 7 bases at V and 5 bases at J, with 7 bases in the middle. Per germline, CDR1 SQVTM and CDR2 ANQGSEA. This CDR3 is 10 amino acids long. CDR3 coding DNA: TGCAGCGCCTCCGGAGATACGCAGTATTTT. It encodes CSASGDTQYF.